The 28 T cell receptor beta chains given below trace back to one sample, sequenced in a study of control samples from healthy donors and cancer patients. Method: immunoSEQ multiplex PCR; TCRdb's copy keeps in-frame clones and lacks some. The data hold 60,000 to 75,000 clones, with around 82% observed a single time. The sequenced sample was blood. The receptors derive from a man in his fifties in good health.

This clone was picked up a small number of times. The chain employs TRBV6-1 and TRBJ1-6; possibly TRBD1 for D (6 bases). V lost 2 bases, J lost 7 bases, and 15 bases lay in between. The V gene's germline CDR1 is MNHNS and CDR2 SASEGT. There are 16 residues in the CDR3. CDR3 DNA sequence: TGTGCCAGCAGTGAACCGGCCGGGGGCGTAAATTCACCCCTCCACTTT. It is translated as CASSEPAGGVNSPLHF.

The rearrangement links TRBV9 to TRBJ2-2, with D tentatively TRBD1 (5 bases). The V end was cut by 1 base, the J end by 0 bases, with 16 bases between. The CDR3 length is 18 residues. Germline assignment: CDR1 SGDLS and CDR2 YYNGEE. DNA of the CDR3: TGTGCCAGCAGCGTAAAAATTCAGGGTGGCACGAACACCGGGGAGCTGTTTTTT. Amino acids: CASSVKIQGGTNTGELFF.

The V call is TRBV11-3, the J call TRBJ2-5, with TRBD1 matching over 7 bases. J lost 2 bases, V lost 6 bases, and 9 bases had no gene match. The CDR3 extends over 15 amino acids. Germline values: CDR1 SGHNT, CDR2 YENEEA. CDR3 loop: CASSRVRDRQETQYF. DNA for the CDR3: TGTGCCAGCAGTCGCGTCCGGGACAGACAAGAGACCCAGTACTTC.

This clone was seen once. V gene TRBV6-5 combines with J gene TRBJ2-2; a possible D gene is TRBD2 (5 bases). Trimming took 5 bases from V and 13 from J, leaving 23 bases between them. This CDR3 is built from 15 residues. CDR1 is MNHEY, CDR2 SVGAGI, per germline. CDR3 sequence: CASSPPRDGWIGLFF. The CDR3 nucleotides read TGTGCCAGCAGTCCCCCTCGGGATGGTTGGATCGGGCTGTTTTTT.

The chain recombines TRBV7-9 with TRBJ2-1; TRBD1 matches at 9 bases. The CDR3 is 15 residues long. The germline CDR1 and CDR2 sequences are SEHNR and FQNEAQ (reference sequence). Unmatched junction bases numbered 5, after V lost 4 bases and J lost 4 bases. As DNA, the CDR3 is TGTGCCAGCAGCTCCGGACAGGGGCTGTACAATGAGCAGTTCTTC. It specifies CASSSGQGLYNEQFF.

The rearrangement joins TRBV6-1 to TRBJ1-2; 10 nucleotides agree with TRBD1. Germline-derived CDR1 and CDR2 are MNHNS and SASEGT. The CDR3 runs to 15 residues. V shed 0 bases, J shed 7 bases, and the junction held 5 bases outside the gene matches. DNA of the CDR3: TGTGCCAGCAGTGAAGCGTGGGGACAGGGGACTGGCTACACCTTC. As protein: CASSEAWGQGTGYTF.

This chain links TRBV3-1 (or the pseudogene TRBV3-2) with TRBJ2-5; 8 bases align to TRBD2. V lost 0 bases and J lost 4; bases outside the gene matches: 4. The germline gives CDR1 LGHDT, CDR2 YNNKEL (reference sequence). CDR3 size: 15 residues. The CDR3 protein is CASSQEPLAAETQYF. CDR3 sequence (DNA): TGTGCCAGCAGCCAAGAGCCACTAGCGGCAGAGACCCAGTACTTC.

The chain uses TRBV28 and TRBJ2-7; possibly TRBD1 or TRBD2 for D (5 bases each). This CDR3 has 14 residues. Per germline, CDR1 MDHEN and CDR2 SYDVKM. V lost 5 bases, J lost 3 bases, and 14 bases lay in between. The CDR3, as DNA: TGTGCCAGCAGTCTCGCCGGGGCGATCTACGAGCAGTACTTC. This codes for CASSLAGAIYEQYF.

The V call is TRBV7-3, the J call TRBJ2-3; possibly TRBD1 or TRBD2 for D (5 bases each). V was shortened by 5 bases and J by 0 bases, with 9 bases between the two germline ends. CDR1 and CDR2 from the germline V gene are SGHTA and FQGTGA. CDR3 length equals 14 residues. The CDR3 protein is CASSLRDSTDTQYF. Here the CDR3 DNA reads TGTGCCAGCAGCCTAAGGGACAGCACAGATACGCAGTATTTT.

V and J are TRBV11-2 and TRBJ1-1, with TRBD1 matching 9 bases. Germline V gene lookup returns CDR1 SGHAT and CDR2 FQNNGV. V dropped 6 bases and J dropped 0; count of bases not matched to a gene: 11. This CDR3 has 17 amino acids. The CDR3 protein is CASRSLRGTGLNTEAFF. The CDR3 DNA reads as TGTGCCAGCAGATCCCTGAGGGGGACAGGGTTGAACACTGAAGCTTTCTTT.

The gene calls are TRBV11-1 and TRBJ1-1, with D tentatively TRBD1 (5 bases). Trimming cost V 5 bases and J 1 base, with 14 bases left between them. This CDR3 spans 15 amino acids. Germline V gene lookup returns CDR1 SGHAT and CDR2 FQDESV (reference sequence). As DNA, the CDR3 is TGTGCCAGCAGCCCCTACCAGGGCACGAACACTGAAGCTTTCTTT. The encoded protein is CASSPYQGTNTEAFF.

This clone came up many times. The rearrangement joins TRBV2 to TRBJ1-1; D gene unclear. Trimming removed 6 bases at V and 3 bases at J, with 11 bases between. Looked up from germline, CDR1 is SNHLY and CDR2 is FYNNEI. The CDR3 sequence is 13 residues long. The CDR3 bases are TGTGCCAGCAGCCCCTCTCCCTACACTGAAGCTTTCTTT. This sequence encodes CASSPSPYTEAFF.

The genes are TRBV4-2 and TRBJ2-7; D assignment may be TRBD1 or TRBD2 (6 bases each). This CDR3 is built from 20 residues. Deletions cut 0 bases from V and 6 bases from J, with 30 bases between. The germline CDR1 and CDR2 sequences are LGHNA and YNFKEQ. The CDR3 spells CASSQDISADRRLELAEQYF. The CDR3 nucleotides read TGTGCCAGCAGCCAAGATATCTCCGCCGACAGGCGACTAGAATTGGCCGAGCAGTACTTC.

This chain connects TRBV6-5 to TRBJ1-1; 7 bases are a match to TRBD1. CDR3 length: 15 amino acids. Germline CDR1 MNHEY, CDR2 SVGAGI. After removal of 4 bases from V and 1 base from J, the junction contained 6 bases not matched to a gene. The CDR3 DNA is TGTGCCAGCAGTTCTTGGGACAGTTCGAACACTGAAGCTTTCTTT. It translates to CASSSWDSSNTEAFF.

The rearrangement joins TRBV5-4 to TRBJ1-2; D ambiguous. Per germline, CDR1 SGHNT and CDR2 YYREEE (reference sequence). CDR3 size: 14 residues. V shed 4 bases and J shed 4 bases, with 14 bases lying between them. In DNA form, the CDR3 reads TGTGCCAGCAGCGTCCCGGGTCCCGGCTATGGCTACACCTTC. Translation: CASSVPGPGYGYTF.

The chain links TRBV18 to TRBJ1-3, with a weak D call TRBD1 (6 bases). This CDR3 is 16 amino acids long. The V end lost 3 bases, the J end lost 0 bases, and 12 bases lay between the germline ends. Germline V gives CDR1 KGHSH, CDR2 LQKENI. DNA for the CDR3: TGTGCCAGCTCACCTAAGACGACAGGCTCTGGAAACACCATATATTTT. It encodes CASSPKTTGSGNTIYF.

The chain links TRBV4-3 to TRBJ2-5; D remains unclear. This CDR3 spans 15 amino acids. Trimming cost V 0 bases and J 0 bases, with 8 bases left between them. The germline gives CDR1 LGHNA, CDR2 YSLEER. CDR3 DNA sequence: TGCGCCAGCAGCCAAGATTGGGCTTACCAAGAGACCCAGTACTTC. Protein: CASSQDWAYQETQYF.

J is TRBJ1-2 and V is TRBV7-9, with TRBD1 matching over 9 bases. With 4 bases clipped from V and 8 bases from J, the junction kept 2 bases outside the gene matches. Germline V gene data show CDR1 as SEHNR and CDR2 as FQNEAQ (reference sequence). The CDR3 is 12 amino acids. In nucleotides, the CDR3 is TGTGCCAGCAGCTGGACAGGGGACGGCTACACCTTC. This sequence encodes CASSWTGDGYTF.

The chain combines TRBV27 with TRBJ1-2, with 8 bases identical to TRBD1. Germline-derived CDR1 and CDR2 are MNHEY and SMNVEV (reference sequence). Trimming removed 7 bases from V and 7 bases from J; junction bases left unmatched: 5. This CDR3 spans 12 amino acids. The DNA for the CDR3 is TGTGCCAGCACGACCAGGGGGCTTGGCTACACCTTC. Translation: CASTTRGLGYTF.

The chain recombines TRBV5-1 with TRBJ2-1; TRBD2 matches at 15 bases. Losses at the gene ends were 4 bases for V and 1 base for J; bases not matched to a gene: 3. Per the germline V gene, CDR1 is SGHRS and CDR2 is YFSETQ. The length of the CDR3 is 17 residues. The DNA for the CDR3 is TGCGCCAGCAGCCGGACTAGCGGGGGGGCGTCCTACAATGAGCAGTTCTTC. Translation: CASSRTSGGASYNEQFF. Together with reference TRBV5-1 and TRBJ2-1, the CDR3 gives the full variable domain: KAGVTQTPRYLIKTRGQQVTLSCSPISGHRSVSWYQQTPGQGLQFLFEYFSETQRNKGNFPGRFSGRQFSNSRSEMNVSTLELGDSALYLCASSRTSGGASYNEQFFGPGTRLTVL.

This chain joins TRBV5-4 and TRBJ1-1; 9 nucleotides align to TRBD1. Germline V gene data show CDR1 as SGHNT and CDR2 as YYREEE (reference sequence). Trimming removed 4 bases from V and 5 bases from J; junction bases left unmatched: 6. The CDR3 has 14 amino acids. CDR3 sequence (DNA): TGTGCCAGCAGCCCACGGACAGGGGAGACTGAAGCTTTCTTT. Its protein product is CASSPRTGETEAFF.

This clone showed up just a few times. The genes are TRBV4-3 and TRBJ2-6; D remains ambiguous. The CDR3 totals 16 residues. Trimming cost V 0 bases and J 0 bases, with 6 bases left between them. CDR1 and CDR2 (germline): LGHNA, YSLEER. The CDR3 reads CASSQELDSGANVLTF. Written as DNA, the CDR3 is TGCGCCAGCAGCCAAGAACTGGACTCTGGGGCCAACGTCCTGACTTTC.

The DNA of the CDR3 is TGTGCCAGCAGCCGCCGACAGCCGAGGGACGAGCAGTTCTTC. This translates into CASSRRQPRDEQFF. The chain uses TRBV9 and TRBJ2-1; D is perhaps TRBD1 or TRBD2 (5 bases each). The V end was cut by 4 bases, the J end by 10 bases, with 18 bases between. The CDR3 length is 14 residues. The germline CDR1 and CDR2 sequences are SGDLS and YYNGEE.

This rearrangement joins TRBV27 to TRBJ2-5; D is possibly TRBD2 (5 bases). This CDR3 region has 15 residues. V was shortened by 7 bases and J by 3 bases, with 18 bases between the two germline ends. In germline, CDR1 is MNHEY, CDR2 SMNVEV (reference sequence). The CDR3 DNA reads as TGTGCCAGCAAACGGACCGACTGGAGGAAAGAGACCCAGTACTTC. Protein sequence: CASKRTDWRKETQYF.

This clone came up once. The chain employs TRBV19 and TRBJ2-2; 10 nucleotides align to TRBD2. V lost 5 bases to trimming and J lost 7 bases; unmatched junction nucleotides: 7. The germline V gene encodes CDR1 LNHDA and CDR2 SQIVND (reference sequence). The CDR3 is 15 residues long. CDR3 sequence reads: CASSLLAGTVGELFF. DNA of the CDR3: TGTGCCAGTAGTCTACTAGCGGGAACGGTCGGGGAGCTGTTTTTT.

The rearrangement uses TRBV3-1 (or the pseudogene TRBV3-2) and TRBJ2-3; D remains ambiguous. CDR3 size: 12 residues. V was clipped by 4 bases and J by 1 base, with 3 bases between them. The germline V gene encodes CDR1 LGHDT and CDR2 YNNKEL (reference sequence). CDR3 amino acids: CASSPGTDTQYF. The CDR3 DNA reads as TGTGCCAGCAGCCCAGGCACAGATACGCAGTATTTT.

This chain joins TRBV5-1 and TRBJ2-3; 7 bases line up with TRBD1. The CDR3 sequence is 14 residues long. In germline, CDR1 is SGHRS, CDR2 YFSETQ. Germline trimming cut 1 base from V and 7 bases from J; bases unmatched to any gene: 6. The CDR3 DNA sequence: TGCGCCAGCAGCTTGTCTCCGGGACAGAATACGCAGTATTTT. This translates into CASSLSPGQNTQYF.

The chain carries TRBV7-2 and TRBJ2-1; 11 nucleotides match TRBD1. Germline V gene data show CDR1 as SGHTA and CDR2 as FQGNSA. V shed 1 base, J shed 3 bases, and the junction held 2 bases outside the gene matches. The CDR3 contains 16 residues. CDR3 sequence (DNA): TGTGCCAGCAGCTTAGAAGGGACAGGGGGCTACAATGAGCAGTTCTTC. It codes for CASSLEGTGGYNEQFF.